Shown below are 13 T cell receptor beta chains from a single sample sequenced in a study of cytomegalovirus exposure and HLA in healthy donors. Both 60 Vbeta primers and 13 Jbeta primers went into the PCR. Here immunoSEQ multiplex PCR was the method, and the copy in TCRdb shows in-frame clones only, minus some. The repertoire consists of 120,000 to 150,000 clones, with almost 80% occurring once and the leading ten covering approximately 0.97%. Sequencing was performed on PBMCs. The receptors come from a man aged 18 to 29 in good health and CMV-seronegative.

About this clone itself: In the same sample, other DNA sequences code for this CDR3. V and J are TRBV20-1 and TRBJ2-1; the D is unclear. The germline CDR1 and CDR2 sequences are DFQATT and SNEGSKA (reference sequence). The CDR3 is made up of 11 amino acids. Trimming took off 2 bases at V and 7 bases at J, with 6 bases between the two ends. CDR3 in DNA: TGCAGTGCTAGATCCAGAAATGAGCAGTTCTTC. This sequence encodes CSARSRNEQFF.

The chain has TRBV4-3 and TRBJ2-7; TRBD1 might be the D (6 bases). This CDR3 has 15 amino acids. Trimming cost V 0 bases and J 7 bases, with 16 bases left between them. The germline V gene encodes CDR1 LGHNA and CDR2 YSLEER. In nucleotides, the CDR3 is TGCGCCAGCAGCCAAGATCTGTTGGGGGCTAAAGAGCAGTACTTC. The encoded protein is CASSQDLLGAKEQYF.

The chain uses TRBV6-5 and TRBJ2-2; a weak D match, TRBD1 (6 bases). The V end was cut by 6 bases, the J end by 6 bases, with 11 bases between. Germline values: CDR1 MNHEY, CDR2 SVGAGI. There are 13 residues in the CDR3. The CDR3 is CASSLQGAGELFF. The CDR3, as DNA: TGTGCCAGCAGCCTACAGGGCGCCGGGGAGCTGTTTTTT.

V is TRBV29-1 and J is TRBJ1-2; D ambiguous. Germline V gene lookup returns CDR1 SQVTM and CDR2 ANQGSEA. There are 11 residues in the CDR3. V was pared by 6 bases and J by 8 bases, with 13 bases between. The CDR3 is CSVAREKGYTF. DNA of the CDR3: TGCAGCGTCGCTCGGGAGAAAGGCTACACCTTC. The full variable domain, rest sourced from reference TRBV29-1 and TRBJ1-2, is SAVISQKPSRDICQRGTSLTIQCQVDSQVTMMFWYRQQPGQSLTLIATANQGSEATYESGFVIDKFPISRPNLTFSTLTVSNMSPEDSSIYLCSVAREKGYTFGSGTRLTVV.

Notes on this clone: The sample carries other DNA sequences with the same CDR3. This chain uses TRBV6-1 with TRBJ2-7; D not resolved. Per the germline V gene, CDR1 is MNHNS and CDR2 is SASEGT. CDR3 length equals 12 residues. Trimming cost V 3 bases and J 0 bases, with 3 bases left between them. CDR3 DNA: TGTGCCAGCAGTGACAGCTCCTACGAGCAGTACTTC. Protein sequence: CASSDSSYEQYF.

This chain joins TRBV30 and TRBJ2-2; maybe TRBD1 (6 bases). CDR1 is GTSNPN and CDR2 is SVGIG in the germline V gene (reference sequence). The CDR3 length is 13 residues. V lost 1 base, J lost 7 bases, and 10 bases lay in between. The CDR3 bases are TGTGCCTGGAGTGGCCAGGGGTACGGGGAGCTGTTTTTT. Its protein product is CAWSGQGYGELFF. Drawing the rest from reference TRBV30 and TRBJ2-2, the complete variable domain is SQTIHQWPATLVQPVGSPLSLECTVEGTSNPNLYWYRQAAGRGLQLLFYSVGIGQISSEVPQNLSASRPQDRQFILSSKKLLLSDSGFYLCAWSGQGYGELFFGEGSRLTVL.

The chain carries TRBV9 and TRBJ1-5; the match to TRBD1 covers 7 bases. Per the germline V gene, CDR1 is SGDLS and CDR2 is YYNGEE. With V trimmed by 4 bases and J by 6 bases, 4 bases remained unmatched. This CDR3 has 13 amino acids. The CDR3 region has the DNA TGTGCCAGCAGCAAAGGGACAGTTCAGCCCCAGCATTTT. This encodes CASSKGTVQPQHF. Using reference TRBV9 and TRBJ1-5 for the parts outside the CDR3, the full variable domain is DSGVTQTPKHLITATGQRVTLRCSPRSGDLSVYWYQQSLDQGLQFLIQYYNGEERAKGNILERFSAQQFPDLHSELNLSSLELGDSALYFCASSKGTVQPQHFGDGTRLSIL.

Concerning this clone: An end of the junction does not agree with germline; a read error may underlie this. This chain links TRBV7-9 with TRBJ2-7, with D unresolved. Germline-derived CDR1 and CDR2 are SEHNR and FQNEAQ (reference sequence). CDR3 length: 13 residues. In nucleotides, the CDR3 is TGTTCCAGCAGACCGGTCTCGCCCTACGAGCAGTACTTC. It is translated as CSSRPVSPYEQYF.

The chain couples TRBV6-6 to TRBJ2-5; TRBD1 matches at 7 bases. The end of the DNA is better explained by TRBJ2-7, so the J call may be wrong. Germline V gene lookup returns CDR1 MNHNY and CDR2 SVGAGI (reference sequence). The CDR3 length is 14 residues. The CDR3 is CASSSQGEEYEQYF. CDR3 in DNA: TGTGCCAGCAGCTCCCAGGGGGAAGAGTACGAGCAGTACTTC.

This chain links TRBV28 with TRBJ1-1; 7 bases match TRBD1. J lost 2 bases, V lost 4 bases, and 10 bases had no gene match. The CDR3 runs 16 residues. CDR1 MDHEN and CDR2 SYDVKM come from the germline V gene. In DNA form, the CDR3 reads TGTGCCAGCAGTTCATGGGACAGAATTTTAAACACTGAAGCTTTCTTT. Its protein product is CASSSWDRILNTEAFF.

The genes are TRBV2 and TRBJ2-5; 7 bases line up with TRBD1. Germline V lookup: CDR1 SNHLY, CDR2 FYNNEI. CDR3 length equals 15 residues. V trimming: 6 bases; J trimming: 5 bases; junction bases outside the gene matches: 12. The CDR3 region is CASRLGQPVEETQYF. Here the CDR3 DNA reads TGTGCCAGCAGACTGGGACAGCCTGTGGAGGAGACCCAGTACTTC. The full variable domain, rest sourced from reference TRBV2 and TRBJ2-5, is EPEVTQTPSHQVTQMGQEVILRCVPISNHLYFYWYRQILGQKVEFLVSFYNNEISEKSEIFDDQFSVERPDGSNFTLKIRSTKLEDSAMYFCASRLGQPVEETQYFGPGTRLLVL.

The rearrangement uses TRBV2 and TRBJ2-3, with 7 positions matching TRBD1. V gave up 3 bases and J gave up 0 bases; unmatched junction bases: 6. CDR1 and CDR2 from the germline V gene are SNHLY and FYNNEI. The CDR3 contains 16 residues. CDR3 amino acids: CASSDPGQVSTDTQYF. For the CDR3, the DNA is TGTGCCAGCAGTGATCCCGGACAGGTTAGCACAGATACGCAGTATTTT.

This clone has a single count. The chain recombines TRBV11-2 with TRBJ2-5; 13 nucleotides align to TRBD2. CDR3 length equals 17 residues. Germline loops: CDR1 SGHAT, CDR2 FQNNGV. With 5 bases clipped from V and 6 bases from J, the junction kept 12 bases outside the gene matches. In DNA, the CDR3 is TGTGCCAGCAGCCCCAGACTAGCGGGGGGCATTAGGAAGACCCAGTACTTC. This codes for CASSPRLAGGIRKTQYF.